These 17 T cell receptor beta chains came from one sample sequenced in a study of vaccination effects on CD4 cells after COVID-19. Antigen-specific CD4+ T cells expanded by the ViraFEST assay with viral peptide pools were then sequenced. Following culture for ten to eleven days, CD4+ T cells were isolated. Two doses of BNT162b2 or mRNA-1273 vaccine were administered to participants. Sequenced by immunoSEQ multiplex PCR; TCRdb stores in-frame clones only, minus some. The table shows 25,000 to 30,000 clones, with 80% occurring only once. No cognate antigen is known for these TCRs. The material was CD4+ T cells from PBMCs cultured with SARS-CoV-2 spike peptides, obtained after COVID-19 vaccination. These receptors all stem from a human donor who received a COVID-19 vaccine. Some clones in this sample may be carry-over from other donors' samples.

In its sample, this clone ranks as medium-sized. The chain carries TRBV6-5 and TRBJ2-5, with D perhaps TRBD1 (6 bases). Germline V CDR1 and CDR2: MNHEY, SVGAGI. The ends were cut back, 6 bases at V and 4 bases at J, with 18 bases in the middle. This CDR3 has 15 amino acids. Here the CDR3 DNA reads TGTGCCAGCAGCCCCTCCTCGGACAGTTCAGAGACCCAGTACTTC. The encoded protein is CASSPSSDSSETQYF.

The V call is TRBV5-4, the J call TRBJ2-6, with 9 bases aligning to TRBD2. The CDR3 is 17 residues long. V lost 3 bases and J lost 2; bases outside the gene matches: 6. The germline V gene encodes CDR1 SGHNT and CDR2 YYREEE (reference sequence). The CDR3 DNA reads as TGTGCCAGCAGCTGGGGCGGGGGGGCAACTGGGGCCAACGTCCTGACTTTC. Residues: CASSWGGGATGANVLTF.

The CDR3 loop is CASSFSSGVTGELFF. CDR3 in DNA: TGTGCCAGCAGCTTCTCTAGCGGGGTCACCGGGGAGCTGTTTTTT. J is TRBJ2-2 and V is TRBV5-4; TRBD2 matches 9 bases. The junction had 3 bases not matched to a gene; V was cut back by 2 bases and J by 4 bases. The CDR3 is 15 amino acids. Germline CDR1 and CDR2: SGHNT and YYREEE (reference sequence).

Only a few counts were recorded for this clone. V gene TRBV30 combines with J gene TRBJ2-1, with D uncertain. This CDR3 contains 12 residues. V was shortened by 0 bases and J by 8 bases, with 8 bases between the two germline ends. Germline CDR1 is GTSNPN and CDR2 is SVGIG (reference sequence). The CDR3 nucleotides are TGTGCCTGGAGTGTGCAGCTACATGAGCAGTTCTTC. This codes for CAWSVQLHEQFF.

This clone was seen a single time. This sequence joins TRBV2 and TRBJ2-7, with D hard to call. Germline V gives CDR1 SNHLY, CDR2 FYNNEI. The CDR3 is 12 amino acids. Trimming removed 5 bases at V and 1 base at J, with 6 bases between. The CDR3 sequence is CASSLSSYEQYV. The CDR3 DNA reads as TGTGCCAGCAGTCTTAGTTCCTACGAGCAGTACGTC.

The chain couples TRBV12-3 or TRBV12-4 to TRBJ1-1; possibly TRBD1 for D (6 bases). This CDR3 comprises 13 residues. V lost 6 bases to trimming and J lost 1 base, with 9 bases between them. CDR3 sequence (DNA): TGTGCCAGCAGCGGGACACCGAACACTGAAGCTTTCTTT. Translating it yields CASSGTPNTEAFF.

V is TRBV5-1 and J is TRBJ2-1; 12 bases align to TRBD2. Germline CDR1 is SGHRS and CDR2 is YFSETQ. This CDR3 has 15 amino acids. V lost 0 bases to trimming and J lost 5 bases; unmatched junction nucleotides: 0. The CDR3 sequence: CASSLGTSGNNEQFF. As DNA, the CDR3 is TGCGCCAGCAGCTTGGGGACTAGCGGGAACAATGAGCAGTTCTTC.

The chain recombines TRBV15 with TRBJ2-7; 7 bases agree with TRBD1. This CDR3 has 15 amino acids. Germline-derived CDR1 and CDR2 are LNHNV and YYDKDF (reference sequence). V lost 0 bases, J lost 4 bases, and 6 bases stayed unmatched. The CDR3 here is CATSREGQVWYEQYF. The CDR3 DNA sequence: TGTGCCACCAGCAGAGAAGGACAGGTTTGGTACGAGCAGTACTTC. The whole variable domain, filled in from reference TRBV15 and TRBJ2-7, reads DAMVIQNPRYQVTQFGKPVTLSCSQTLNHNVMYWYQQKSSQAPKLLFHYYDKDFNNEADTPDNFQSRRPNTSFCFLDIRSPGLGDTAMYLCATSREGQVWYEQYFGPGTRLTVT.

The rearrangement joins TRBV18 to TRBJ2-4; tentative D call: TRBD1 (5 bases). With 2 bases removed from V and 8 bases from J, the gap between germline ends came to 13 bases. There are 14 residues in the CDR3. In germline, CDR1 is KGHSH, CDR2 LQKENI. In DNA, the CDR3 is TGTGCCAGCTCACCAAGCGACAGTTTGGACATTCAGTACTTC. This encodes CASSPSDSLDIQYF.

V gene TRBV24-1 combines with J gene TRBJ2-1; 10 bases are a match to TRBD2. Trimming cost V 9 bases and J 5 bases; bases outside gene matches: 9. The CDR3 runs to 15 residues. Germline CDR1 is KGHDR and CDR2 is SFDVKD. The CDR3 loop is CATQSGGGGNNEQFF. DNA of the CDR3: TGTGCCACCCAGAGCGGGGGGGGCGGCAACAATGAGCAGTTCTTC.

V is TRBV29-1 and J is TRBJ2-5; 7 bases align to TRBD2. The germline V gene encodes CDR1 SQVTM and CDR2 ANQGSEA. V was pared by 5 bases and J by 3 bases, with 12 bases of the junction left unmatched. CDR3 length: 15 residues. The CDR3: CSVKKSGMGEETQYF. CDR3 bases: TGCAGCGTTAAAAAGAGCGGGATGGGGGAAGAGACCCAGTACTTC.

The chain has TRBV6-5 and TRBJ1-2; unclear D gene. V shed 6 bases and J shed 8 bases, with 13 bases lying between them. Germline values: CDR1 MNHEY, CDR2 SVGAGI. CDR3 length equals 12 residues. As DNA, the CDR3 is TGTGCCAGCAGGACCTTCCTGGGAGGCTACACCTTC. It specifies CASRTFLGGYTF.

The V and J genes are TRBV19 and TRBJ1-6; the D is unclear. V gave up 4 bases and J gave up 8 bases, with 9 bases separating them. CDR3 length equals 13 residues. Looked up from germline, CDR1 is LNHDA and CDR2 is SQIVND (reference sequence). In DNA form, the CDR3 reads TGTGCCAGTAGTAGGCGGGAGGATTCACCCCTCCACTTT. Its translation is CASSRREDSPLHF.

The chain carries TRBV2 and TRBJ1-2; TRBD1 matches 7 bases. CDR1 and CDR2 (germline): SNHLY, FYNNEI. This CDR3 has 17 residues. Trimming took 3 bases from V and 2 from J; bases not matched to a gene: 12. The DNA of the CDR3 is TGTGCCAGCAGTGAGCCGCGGACAGGCCCTTCCAACTATGGCTACACCTTC. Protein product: CASSEPRTGPSNYGYTF.

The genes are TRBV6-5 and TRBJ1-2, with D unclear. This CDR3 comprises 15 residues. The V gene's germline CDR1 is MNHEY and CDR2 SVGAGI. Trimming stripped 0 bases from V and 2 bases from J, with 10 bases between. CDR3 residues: CASSYSSEPNYGYTF. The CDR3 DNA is TGTGCCAGCAGTTACTCGTCAGAACCAAACTATGGCTACACCTTC.

The CDR3 nucleotides are TGTGCCAGCAGGGATACAGGGGGAGCTTTCTTT. It translates to CASRDTGGAFF. The chain carries TRBV3-1 (or the pseudogene TRBV3-2) and TRBJ1-1; TRBD1 aligns across 8 bases. With 6 bases clipped from V and 10 bases from J, the junction kept 4 bases outside the gene matches. Germline V lookup: CDR1 LGHDT, CDR2 YNNKEL (reference sequence). The CDR3 is 11 residues long.

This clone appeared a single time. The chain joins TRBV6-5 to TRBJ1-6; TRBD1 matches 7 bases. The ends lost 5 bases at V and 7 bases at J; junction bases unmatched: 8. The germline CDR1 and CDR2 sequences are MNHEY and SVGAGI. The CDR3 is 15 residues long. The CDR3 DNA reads TGTGCCAGCAGTCCGCAGGGGGGCGGGAATTCACCCCTCCACTTT. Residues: CASSPQGGGNSPLHF.